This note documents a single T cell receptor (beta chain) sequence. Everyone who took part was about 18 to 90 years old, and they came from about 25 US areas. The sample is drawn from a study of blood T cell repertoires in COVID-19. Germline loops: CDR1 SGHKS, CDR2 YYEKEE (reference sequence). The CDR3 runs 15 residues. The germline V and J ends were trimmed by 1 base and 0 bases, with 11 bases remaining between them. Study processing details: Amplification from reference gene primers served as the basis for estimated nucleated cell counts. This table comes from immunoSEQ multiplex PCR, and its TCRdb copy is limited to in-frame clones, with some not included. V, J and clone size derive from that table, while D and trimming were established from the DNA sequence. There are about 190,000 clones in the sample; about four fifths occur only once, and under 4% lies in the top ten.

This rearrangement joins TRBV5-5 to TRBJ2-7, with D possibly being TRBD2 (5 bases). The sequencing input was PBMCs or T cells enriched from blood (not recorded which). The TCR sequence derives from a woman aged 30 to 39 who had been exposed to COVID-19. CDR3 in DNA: TGTGCCAGCAGCTTGACCGGGGTCCCCTCCTACGAGCAGTACTTC. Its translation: CASSLTGVPSYEQYF.